The 31 T cell receptor beta chains in this list originate from one sample, sequenced in a study of neurological immune-mediated disorders. TCRdb called the 5' RACE reads again in MiXCR, with one record for every CDR3 protein. This table has around 79,000 distinct CDR3 sequences, 13% to 15% appearing once. The sequenced material came from PBMCs. The origin of the receptors is a woman aged 45-65 years in good health.

This clonotype was observed at least ten times. The chain links TRBV20-1 to TRBJ1-4, with D perhaps TRBD1 (6 bases). The germline CDR1 and CDR2 sequences are DFQATT and SNEGSKA (reference sequence). CDR3 length equals 12 residues. Between the trimmed V and J ends, which lost 1 base and 9 bases, there was a span of 9 bases. The CDR3 DNA reads as TGCAGTGCTAGAGTACAGGGTAAAAAACTGTTTTTT. As protein: CSARVQGKKLFF.

This clonotype was recorded at least ten times. This chain's CDR3 is CASSSSSGGEDTQYF. The CDR3 DNA follows: TGCGCCAGCAGCTCATCTAGCGGGGGGGAAGATACGCAGTATTTT. This chain connects TRBV5-1 to TRBJ2-3, with TRBD2 matching over 12 bases. V trimming: 3 bases; J trimming: 5 bases; junction bases outside the gene matches: 4. Germline values: CDR1 SGHRS, CDR2 YFSETQ. The CDR3 sequence is 15 residues long.

Of note for this clonotype: A much larger clone is a single base away; this may be a read error. The rearrangement joins TRBV20-1 to TRBJ2-6; D is unclear. This CDR3 is built from 14 residues. Germline V gene lookup returns CDR1 DFQATT and CDR2 SNEGSKA (reference sequence). V was shortened by 2 bases and J by 3 bases, with 8 bases between the two germline ends. The chain's CDR3 is CSARSSCGANVLTF. In DNA form, the CDR3 reads TGCAGTGCTAGATCCAGTTGTGGGGCCAACGTCCTGACTTTC.

This clonotype was detected ten times or more. This chain uses TRBV5-1 with TRBJ2-3; D is undetermined. Germline V gives CDR1 SGHRS, CDR2 YFSETQ. The CDR3 has 13 residues. The V end lost 4 bases, the J end lost 2 bases, and 8 bases lay between the germline ends. The CDR3 spells CASSVTTTDTQYF. The CDR3 region has the DNA TGCGCCAGCAGCGTCACAACCACAGATACGCAGTATTTT.

This clonotype was counted many times. The CDR3 spells CSASLGIAGGNEQFF. Here the CDR3 DNA reads TGCAGTGCTAGTCTTGGGATAGCGGGAGGCAATGAGCAGTTCTTC. This chain links TRBV20-1 with TRBJ2-1; 10 positions agree with TRBD2. With V trimmed by 3 bases and J by 6 bases, 8 bases remained unmatched. The CDR3 loop spans 15 amino acids. Germline V gene data show CDR1 as DFQATT and CDR2 as SNEGSKA (reference sequence).

In its sample, this clonotype was seen many times. This sequence joins TRBV12-3 or TRBV12-4 and TRBJ1-2; no clear D. CDR3 length: 16 amino acids. V was trimmed by 2 bases and J by 0 bases, leaving 13 bases between them. For the CDR3, the DNA is TGTGCCAGCAGTTTATGGGCGTCCGAGTCTAACTATGGCTACACCTTC. As protein: CASSLWASESNYGYTF.

There are many counts of this clonotype. The CDR3 is CASSQGTDTEAFF. In nucleotides, the CDR3 is TGTGCCAGCAGCCAGGGGACAGACACTGAAGCTTTCTTT. The genes are TRBV4-2 and TRBJ1-1, with 7 bases matching TRBD1. Trimming took 3 bases from V and 3 from J; bases not matched to a gene: 1. The length of the CDR3 is 13 residues. Germline assignment: CDR1 LGHNA and CDR2 YNFKEQ.

The chain carries TRBV5-1 and TRBJ2-7; 15 nucleotides align to TRBD2. Germline V CDR1 and CDR2: SGHRS, YFSETQ. This CDR3 is 16 amino acids long. The V segment lost 0 bases and the J segment 2 bases; nucleotides outside the gene matches: 0. CDR3 residues: CASSLGTSGRAYEQYF. In DNA form, the CDR3 reads TGCGCCAGCAGCTTGGGGACTAGCGGGAGGGCCTACGAGCAGTACTTC.

This clonotype was seen repeatedly, ten times or more. The chain links TRBV9 to TRBJ2-5; TRBD2 agrees at 9 bases. With 3 bases clipped from V and 1 base from J, the junction kept 13 bases outside the gene matches. Per germline, CDR1 SGDLS and CDR2 YYNGEE. The length of the CDR3 is 18 residues. CDR3 protein: CASSARPTAGGPQETQYF. For the CDR3, the DNA is TGTGCCAGCAGCGCCCGACCGACAGCGGGAGGTCCCCAAGAGACCCAGTACTTC.

There are many counts of this clonotype. The chain employs TRBV12-3 or TRBV12-4 and TRBJ1-5; 8 bases align to TRBD1. The CDR3 contains 14 residues. V was clipped by 4 bases and J by 6 bases; unmatched bases: 5. CDR3 bases: TGTGCCAGCAGTTCGTACAGGGGGAGTCAGCCCCAGCATTTT. Translated: CASSSYRGSQPQHF.

Comment on this clonotype: A read error may be the cause here, since a much bigger clone is one base away. The chain links TRBV7-6 to TRBJ2-3; D not certain. The CDR3 extends over 12 amino acids. CDR1 is SGHVS, CDR2 FNYEAQ, per germline. Written as DNA, the CDR3 is TGTGCCAGCAGCTTAAGCACAGATATGCAGTATTTT. Encoded protein: CASSLSTDMQYF.

This clonotype was found many times. V and J are TRBV5-1 and TRBJ2-3, with 11 bases aligning to TRBD2. The CDR3 is made up of 16 amino acids. Germline V gives CDR1 SGHRS, CDR2 YFSETQ. J gave up 0 bases and V 4 bases, and 4 bases lay outside the gene matches. The CDR3 protein is CASSLGLAGSTDTQYF. CDR3 nucleotide sequence: TGCGCCAGCAGCCTTGGACTAGCGGGTAGCACAGATACGCAGTATTTT.

This clonotype has at least ten counts. The chain combines TRBV7-8 with TRBJ1-1; tentative D call: TRBD1 (6 bases). This CDR3 has 14 residues. The germline V and J ends were trimmed by 1 base and 9 bases, with 15 bases remaining between them. Looked up from germline, CDR1 is SGHVS and CDR2 is FQNEAQ. The CDR3 loop is CASSLGDTIEKAFF. The CDR3, as DNA: TGTGCCAGCAGCTTAGGGGACACCATTGAGAAAGCTTTCTTT.

V is TRBV11-2 and J is TRBJ2-1, with 9 nucleotides matching TRBD2. CDR1 and CDR2 (germline): SGHAT, FQNNGV. The junction had 6 bases not matched to a gene; V was cut back by 0 bases and J by 0 bases. The CDR3 totals 18 residues. The CDR3 bases are TGTGCCAGCAGCTTAGAAGGTAGCGGGAGAAGCTCCTACAATGAGCAGTTCTTC. It specifies CASSLEGSGRSSYNEQFF. Based on the CDR3 plus reference TRBV11-2 and TRBJ2-1, the full variable domain is EAGVAQSPRYKIIEKRQSVAFWCNPISGHATLYWYQQILGQGPKLLIQFQNNGVVDDSQLPKDRFSAERLKGVDSTLKIQPAKLEDSAVYLCASSLEGSGRSSYNEQFFGPGTRLTVL.

Comments on this clonotype: A much bigger clone sits one base away, suggesting this may be a read error. The chain uses TRBV5-1 and TRBJ1-6; 8 bases are shared with TRBD1. This CDR3 spans 16 amino acids. Per germline, CDR1 SGHRS and CDR2 YFSETQ. The trim removed 4 bases at V and 8 bases at J, leaving 11 bases unmatched. CDR3 in amino acids: CASSPAGGQVDSPLHF. The CDR3 DNA is TGCGCCAGCAGCCCTGCAGGGGGCCAGGTGGATTCACCCCTCCACTTT.

This clonotype was picked up many times. The rearrangement uses TRBV5-1 and TRBJ2-7; the D call may be TRBD1 or TRBD2 (6 bases each). Germline-derived CDR1 and CDR2 are SGHRS and YFSETQ. This CDR3 region has 14 residues. V was pared by 3 bases and J by 2 bases, with 12 bases between. CDR3 in amino acids: CASSWRDTTYEQYF. CDR3 sequence (DNA): TGCGCCAGCAGCTGGAGGGACACTACCTACGAGCAGTACTTC.

There are many counts of this clonotype. The J gene is TRBJ1-1, the V gene TRBV5-1; TRBD1 might be the D (6 bases). This CDR3 region has 14 residues. Germline V CDR1 and CDR2: SGHRS, YFSETQ. The V and J ends lost 5 bases and 3 bases respectively, with 14 bases between them. The CDR3: CASRDQGSHTEAFF. CDR3 in DNA: TGCGCCAGCAGAGATCAGGGGTCGCACACTGAAGCTTTCTTT. The full variable domain, rest sourced from reference TRBV5-1 and TRBJ1-1, is KAGVTQTPRYLIKTRGQQVTLSCSPISGHRSVSWYQQTPGQGLQFLFEYFSETQRNKGNFPGRFSGRQFSNSRSEMNVSTLELGDSALYLCASRDQGSHTEAFFGQGTRLTVV.

V usage is TRBV12-3 or TRBV12-4 and J usage is TRBJ1-6; D unresolved. CDR3 length: 13 amino acids. Deletions cut 2 bases from V and 11 bases from J, with 10 bases between. CDR3 bases: TGTGCCAGCAGTTTATTGCGGAATGCACCCCTCCACTTT. Its protein is CASSLLRNAPLHF.

The sample holds many counts of this clonotype. The J gene is TRBJ2-1, the V gene TRBV5-1; a weak D match, TRBD1 (6 bases). The V end was cut by 3 bases, the J end by 15 bases, with 19 bases between. The germline V gene encodes CDR1 SGHRS and CDR2 YFSETQ. The CDR3 has 13 amino acids. CDR3 DNA: TGCGCCAGCAGCTCTAACCAGGGGTCGACCCGGTTCTTC. It translates to CASSSNQGSTRFF.

At least ten counts were recorded for this clonotype. Here the CDR3 DNA reads TGCGCCAGCAGCTTGGGCCCCCCGATCAATGAGCAGTTCTTC. Its protein product is CASSLGPPINEQFF. V gene TRBV5-1 combines with J gene TRBJ2-1; D gene uncertain. The V gene's germline CDR1 is SGHRS and CDR2 YFSETQ. The V end was cut by 0 bases, the J end by 6 bases, with 10 bases between. The CDR3 is 14 amino acids.

This clonotype was recorded many times. V gene TRBV3-1 combines with J gene TRBJ2-1; tentative D call: TRBD1 (6 bases). Trimming cost V 3 bases and J 8 bases, with 17 bases left between them. The CDR3 is made up of 15 amino acids. CDR1 is LGHDT and CDR2 is YNNKEL in the germline V gene (reference sequence). DNA of the CDR3: TGTGCCAGCAGCCAGGGACACCCACCTATCCATGAGCAGTTCTTC. Translated: CASSQGHPPIHEQFF.

Regarding this clonotype: A much larger clone differs from this one at a single base, so this may be a read error. The gene calls are TRBV5-1 and TRBJ1-4; D is ambiguous. Germline-derived CDR1 and CDR2 are SGHRS and YFSETQ. The CDR3 is 14 residues long. CDR3: CAISWSSIGEKLFF. The CDR3 coding sequence is TGCGCCATCAGCTGGAGCAGTATCGGGGAAAAACTGTTTTTT.

This clonotype occurred many times. CDR3 nucleotide sequence: TGTGCCAGCAGCCTCCAGTGGACAGGGACGAATTCACCCCTCCACTTT. Amino acid sequence: CASSLQWTGTNSPLHF. The rearrangement links TRBV12-3 or TRBV12-4 to TRBJ1-6, with TRBD1 identical over 8 bases. The CDR3 totals 16 residues. V was clipped by 6 bases and J by 7 bases; unmatched bases: 11.

This clonotype was observed at least ten times. The chain employs TRBV6-5 and TRBJ2-1; D possibly uses TRBD1 or TRBD2 (5 bases each). V was pared by 0 bases and J by 7 bases, with 13 bases between. Per the germline V gene, CDR1 is MNHEY and CDR2 is SVGAGI. CDR3 length: 15 amino acids. The DNA of the CDR3 is TGTGCCAGCAGTTACTCCGGGACCTCGGAGAATGAGCAGTTCTTC. Its translation: CASSYSGTSENEQFF.

This clonotype occurred many times. The chain links TRBV6-5 to TRBJ2-5; D might be TRBD2 (6 bases). V lost 3 bases, J lost 2 bases, and 13 bases lay in between. The CDR3 is 15 residues long. CDR1 is MNHEY, CDR2 SVGAGI, per germline. The CDR3, as DNA: TGTGCCAGCAGTTATATCGTTGGGGGGCAAGAGACCCAGTACTTC. Its translation is CASSYIVGGQETQYF.

This clonotype was counted many times. This sequence joins TRBV5-1 and TRBJ2-2, with D unresolved. The germline V gene encodes CDR1 SGHRS and CDR2 YFSETQ. The CDR3 sequence is 16 residues long. Trimming removed 2 bases at V and 1 base at J, with 12 bases between. CDR3 sequence reads: CASSLTAKQNTGELFF. The CDR3 DNA reads as TGCGCCAGCAGCTTAACAGCTAAACAGAACACCGGGGAGCTGTTTTTT.

This clonotype came up many times. This sequence joins TRBV3-1 and TRBJ2-7; D is unclear. Germline CDR1 LGHDT, CDR2 YNNKEL (reference sequence). This CDR3 comprises 13 residues. V was shortened by 1 base and J by 6 bases, with 10 bases between the two germline ends. CDR3 loop: CASSQAAGLEQYF. As DNA, the CDR3 is TGTGCCAGCAGCCAAGCGGCTGGGCTCGAGCAGTACTTC.

This clonotype was counted at least ten times. This sequence joins TRBV5-1 and TRBJ2-1, with TRBD2 identical over 9 bases. Germline CDR1 SGHRS, CDR2 YFSETQ. Losses at the gene ends were 0 bases for V and 10 bases for J; bases not matched to a gene: 8. This CDR3 has 15 amino acids. In nucleotides, the CDR3 is TGCGCCAGCAGCTTGGAAATAGCGGGAGCTCAGGAGCAGTTCTTC. Translation: CASSLEIAGAQEQFF.

This clonotype was seen a few times. This chain joins TRBV4-2 and TRBJ1-1; 7 bases map to TRBD1. Trimming removed 2 bases from V and 0 bases from J; junction bases left unmatched: 3. The germline CDR1 and CDR2 sequences are LGHNA and YNFKEQ. CDR3 size: 15 residues. CDR3 sequence: CASSQHRGMNTEAFF. The CDR3 nucleotides read TGTGCCAGCAGCCAACACAGGGGAATGAACACTGAAGCTTTCTTT.

This clonotype showed up many times. The chain links TRBV3-1 to TRBJ1-5; D gene unclear. This CDR3 has 12 residues. The V and J ends lost 0 bases and 6 bases respectively, with 3 bases between them. Germline CDR1 LGHDT, CDR2 YNNKEL (reference sequence). The DNA of the CDR3 is TGTGCCAGCAGCCAAGATAGTCAGCCCCAGCATTTT. Translating gives CASSQDSQPQHF.

This clonotype was observed at least ten times. The chain has TRBV5-1 and TRBJ2-7; D is undetermined. The V end lost 0 bases, the J end lost 0 bases, and 7 bases lay between the germline ends. CDR1 and CDR2 (germline): SGHRS, YFSETQ. The CDR3 spans 14 residues. CDR3 bases: TGCGCCAGCAGCTTGGAGGCCGTCTCCTACGAGCAGTACTTC. Its translation: CASSLEAVSYEQYF.